These 10 T cell receptor beta chains originate from one sample sequenced in a study of preoperative IRX-2 immunotherapy in early breast cancer. Treatment described: preoperative locoregional IRX-2 cytokine immunotherapy. Here immunoSEQ multiplex PCR was the method, and the copy in TCRdb shows in-frame clones only, minus some. The sample contains over 55,000 clones, approximately 93% of which appear only once. The sample was taken from a patient treated with IRX-2 immunotherapy. The receptor source for this set is a human donor with breast cancer.

The gene calls are TRBV9 and TRBJ2-6; the D call may be TRBD1 or TRBD2 (5 bases each). The CDR3 sequence is 15 residues long. The V end lost 3 bases, the J end lost 6 bases, and 13 bases lay between the germline ends. Per germline, CDR1 SGDLS and CDR2 YYNGEE. Here the CDR3 DNA reads TGTGCCAGCAGCGGGGGTGGGGGTGTGGCCAACGTCCTGACTTTC. It encodes CASSGGGGVANVLTF.

J is TRBJ2-1 and V is TRBV28, with 7 bases identical to TRBD1. CDR3 length: 14 amino acids. V was clipped by 8 bases and J by 7 bases; unmatched bases: 11. Germline loops: CDR1 MDHEN, CDR2 SYDVKM. CDR3 in DNA: TGTGCCAGCGTCCCATCATACAGGGGTAATGAGCAGTTCTTC. It encodes CASVPSYRGNEQFF.

The chain uses TRBV9 and TRBJ1-6; D remains ambiguous. Trimming took 4 bases from V and 0 from J, leaving 14 bases between them. The CDR3 is made up of 17 amino acids. The germline gives CDR1 SGDLS, CDR2 YYNGEE. The CDR3 DNA sequence: TGTGCCAGCAGCTCGAACAGCCAGAGCTCCTATAATTCACCCCTCCACTTT. Amino acid sequence: CASSSNSQSSYNSPLHF.

Only one count was recorded for this clone. The chain combines TRBV7-9 with TRBJ2-7; D remains unclear. CDR1 and CDR2 from the germline V gene are SEHNR and FQNEAQ (reference sequence). The CDR3 loop spans 11 amino acids. With 6 bases removed from V and 6 bases from J, the gap between germline ends came to 9 bases. CDR3 in amino acids: CASRSGREQYF. CDR3 sequence (DNA): TGTGCCAGCAGATCAGGTCGCGAGCAGTACTTC. The whole variable domain, remainder taken from reference TRBV7-9 and TRBJ2-7, is DTGVSQNPRHKITKRGQNVTFRCDPISEHNRLYWYRQTLGQGPEFLTYFQNEAQLEKSRLLSDRFSAERPKGSFSTLEIQRTEQGDSAMYLCASRSGREQYFGPGTRLTVT.

The genes are TRBV7-2 and TRBJ2-5, with 8 bases matching TRBD2. The J call may be incorrect, as the DNA end agrees better with TRBJ2-7. The germline gives CDR1 SGHTA, CDR2 FQGNSA. CDR3 length: 14 amino acids. In nucleotides, the CDR3 is TGTGCCAGCAGCTCCGGACTAGCCCCCCACGAGCAGTACTTC. It encodes CASSSGLAPHEQYF.

The gene calls are TRBV27 and TRBJ2-2, with TRBD2 matching over 7 bases. V was pared by 8 bases and J by 6 bases, with 12 bases of the junction left unmatched. The CDR3 totals 15 residues. Germline V gene lookup returns CDR1 MNHEY and CDR2 SMNVEV (reference sequence). The CDR3 nucleotides read TGTGCCAGCTTACCTAATTGGGGGGGGGCCGGGGAGCTGTTTTTT. Protein product: CASLPNWGGAGELFF.

The chain combines TRBV7-6 with TRBJ2-1; 8 bases are a match to TRBD2. The germline V gene has CDR1 SGHVS and CDR2 FNYEAQ. CDR3 length: 16 amino acids. Unmatched junction bases numbered 6, after V lost 3 bases and J lost 2 bases. CDR3 amino acids: CASSLASGGAYNEQFF. The CDR3 DNA reads as TGTGCCAGCAGCTTGGCCTCCGGGGGGGCCTACAATGAGCAGTTCTTC.

The chain uses TRBV19 and TRBJ2-5; 11 bases are a match to TRBD1. Germline CDR1 reads LNHDA; CDR2 reads SQIVND (reference sequence). With V trimmed by 3 bases and J by 1 base, 4 bases remained unmatched. This CDR3 region has 16 residues. DNA for the CDR3: TGTGCCAGTAGTATTACGGGACAGGGGGGCCAAGAGACCCAGTACTTC. Its protein is CASSITGQGGQETQYF.

The chain couples TRBV7-3 to TRBJ2-1; no clear D gene. V lost 5 bases and J lost 7, with 12 bases in between. There are 13 residues in the CDR3. Per the germline V gene, CDR1 is SGHTA and CDR2 is FQGTGA. CDR3 loop: CASSISKANEQFF. The CDR3 DNA reads TGTGCCAGCAGCATTAGTAAGGCGAATGAGCAGTTCTTC.

The chain uses TRBV7-9 and TRBJ2-7; D is unresolved. Germline CDR1 SEHNR, CDR2 FQNEAQ (reference sequence). Trimming removed 3 bases at V and 3 bases at J, with 12 bases between. The CDR3 covers 14 residues. CDR3: CASSLSPYHYEQYF. In DNA form, the CDR3 reads TGTGCCAGCAGCTTGTCCCCCTACCACTACGAGCAGTACTTC.